This TCR beta chain was recovered during a study of beta chain features in type 1 diabetes (dated by TCRdb to the late 2010s). In the study overall: No differences in mean age, gender distribution, total cell number or subset yield were found between patients and healthy donors. Regulatory and stem cell-like memory subsets were obtained from only 8 patients and about eight healthy donors, while naive and central memory subsets were obtained from all 30 or so donors. A total of roughly 100 million sorted cells were examined across all samples, and the number of cells per subset was strongly correlated with RNA yield. In the study, TCRB repertoires of sorted circulating CD4+ T cell subsets from recently diagnosed type 1 diabetes patients were compared with those of matched healthy donors. Beyond this particular receptor, the publication reports: Fewer insertions and more nucleotide deletions at VDJ recombination sites were observed in patients with type 1 diabetes, implying thymic rearrangement abnormalities. Naive, central memory and regulatory TCRB repertoires appeared to be more alike among patients than among healthy donors. Shorter templates might have been favored by PCR, but patient and control samples were amplified and corrected together, so both groups would have been affected equally by any skew. Type 1 diabetes patients showed a moderate but significant shortening of TCRB CDR3 length in all four CD4+ subsets. HLA sub-analyses involved small numbers of individuals, so any influence of HLA type on TCRB rearrangement remained unresolved. Because cDNA was sequenced instead of genomic DNA, activated cells with high expression could be over-represented, although the groups did not differ in activation or CD3 levels.

The entire isolated RNA was reverse transcribed using the High Capacity cDNA Reverse Transcription Kit, and thus expressed TCRB transcripts were sequenced. Naive, central memory and regulatory T cell samples underwent deep immunoSEQ sequencing, averaging roughly 3.4 million total reads per sample. Sorted cells were lysed in RLT buffer and RNA was extracted with DNase-treated RNeasy Micro or Mini kits, depending on cell number. Each cell subset was processed separately to prevent cross-contamination, with patient and healthy donor samples processed together. Using the immunoSEQ multiplex PCR, TCRB sequences were amplified from cDNA into 87-bp fragments spanning the CDR3 region. Sequencing of the amplicons was done on the Illumina HiSeq platform. Regarding the original processing steps: Synthetic template baselines were used to correct PCR bias computationally, reads within Hamming distance 2 were collapsed together, and singletons that could not be merged were discarded. Reads were aligned against IMGT to assign V, D and J genes, CDR3 length and insertions or deletions at six rearrangement sites. Within each subset, clonotype counts were normalized to the number of sorted cells before true diversity and Gini coefficients were calculated with the tcR R package. The overlap coefficient, calculated on TCRB nucleotide sequences, was used to measure repertoire sharing. As a proxy for the pre-selection repertoire, out-of-frame TCRB sequences from naive cells were analyzed. TCRdb carries this immuneACCESS record with in-frame sequences only. Its versions omit some clonotypes, under half of them owing to an unresolved V gene in the studies checked, with the rest unexplained. V and J calls and clone size follow that table, whereas D and trimming were derived from the DNA. Recorded for this sample are 500,000 to 700,000 clones; around 15% of them occurred a single time. The ten largest clonotypes hold approximately 0.099% of the sample.

Each donor gave one peripheral blood draw, averaging about 120 mL, which was collected into heparinised tubes. A BD FACSAria II was used to sort naive, central memory, regulatory and stem cell-like memory CD4+ T cells with a panel that included CD45RO, CCR7, CD25, CD127, CD95 and CD27. All sorted populations exceeded 95% purity. Right away, PBMCs were isolated by Lymphoprep density gradient centrifugation and were stained directly, with no culture step. Samples were stained and sorted in pairs, with one healthy donor and one patient per experiment, so that batch effects were minimized. In its sample, this clone was seen a few times. Its specific antigen is unknown. No quality values exist for individual bases; no much larger clone is one base distant. The germline V gene encodes CDR1 SGHVS and CDR2 FQNEAQ. Relative to germline, V is 4 bases shorter and J is 7 bases shorter, with 10 bases between their ends. The CDR3 contains 13 residues, cysteine and phenylalanine counted. CDR3 DNA is the only sequence kept; it has 39 bases, read in frame from the first base.

This clonotype was obtained from a man in his late teens or twenties in good health. The rearranged chain carries TRBV7-8 and TRBJ2-2; tentative D gene TRBD2, with 7 bases matching. The sequenced material came from naive CD4+ T cells from blood. The sample's cell subset or site, from its label and the paper: true naive CD4+ T cells. The CDR3 in this case is CASSYREGGELFF. The nucleotides read TGTGCCAGCAGCTACAGGGAGGGCGGGGAGCTGTTTTTT. Where the CDR3 stops, the reference TRBV7-8 and TRBJ2-2 genes take over; the full variable domain is GAGVSQSPRYKVAKRGQDVALRCDPISGHVSLFWYQQALGQGPEFLTYFQNEAQLDKSGLPSDRFFAERPEGSVSTLKIQRTQQEDSAVYLCASSYREGGELFFGEGSRLTVL.